This is a list of T cell receptor beta chains from one sample in a study of blood T cell repertoires in COVID-19. TCRdb keeps only in-frame clones here, not all; method: immunoSEQ multiplex PCR. This table has roughly 300,000 clones, roughly 85% appearing once. The sample was PBMCs or T cells enriched from blood (not recorded which). These receptors came from a woman in her forties or fifties who had recovered from COVID-19. Both conserved end residues are trimmed from each CDR3. Expanded clones are given a class, and other clones once, few, many or no size at all.

cdr3_aa: ASSLEGQGARPQH; v_call: TRBV7-2; j_call: TRBJ1-5; clone_size: NA
cdr3_aa: ASSYSRVGPETQY; v_call: TRBV6-2/TRBV6-3; j_call: TRBJ2-5; clone_size: NA
cdr3_aa: SVDRANTGELF; v_call: TRBV29-1; j_call: TRBJ2-2; clone_size: NA
cdr3_aa: ASSWDSSGNTIY; v_call: TRBV5-1; j_call: TRBJ1-3; clone_size: NA
cdr3_aa: ASSSIRQVTNTGELF; v_call: TRBV7-9; j_call: TRBJ2-2; clone_size: NA
cdr3_aa: ASSLRSDRADTEAF; v_call: TRBV7-8; j_call: TRBJ1-1; clone_size: NA
cdr3_aa: ASSDPGRSYQPQH; v_call: TRBV19; j_call: TRBJ1-5; clone_size: NA
cdr3_aa: ATSSAGAPYEQY; v_call: TRBV15; j_call: TRBJ2-7; clone_size: NA
cdr3_aa: AWIREDTEAF; v_call: TRBV30; j_call: TRBJ1-1; clone_size: NA
cdr3_aa: ASSLGTSGTYEQY; v_call: TRBV7-2; j_call: TRBJ2-7; clone_size: NA
cdr3_aa: ASSENEGYTGELF; v_call: TRBV6-1; j_call: TRBJ2-2; clone_size: NA
cdr3_aa: ASSQVILAGTDTQY; v_call: TRBV3-1/TRBV3-2; j_call: TRBJ2-3; clone_size: NA
cdr3_aa: ASSLLFEQY; v_call: TRBV28; j_call: TRBJ2-7; clone_size: NA
cdr3_aa: ASRPGQGYRGYT; v_call: TRBV10-2; j_call: TRBJ1-2; clone_size: NA
cdr3_aa: ASSYSSGPAYEQY; v_call: TRBV6-5; j_call: TRBJ2-7; clone_size: once
cdr3_aa: ASSLVVRGKAYGYT; v_call: TRBV5-1; j_call: TRBJ1-2; clone_size: NA
cdr3_aa: ASRGTGIYEQY; v_call: TRBV7-8; j_call: TRBJ2-7; clone_size: many
cdr3_aa: SVFAGNTDTQY; v_call: TRBV29-1; j_call: TRBJ2-3; clone_size: NA
cdr3_aa: ASSSLSGSGYT; v_call: TRBV6-5; j_call: TRBJ1-2; clone_size: NA
cdr3_aa: ASSFGTDNYGYT; v_call: TRBV11-2; j_call: TRBJ1-2; clone_size: NA
cdr3_aa: ASGDRAFNEKLF; v_call: TRBV2; j_call: TRBJ1-4; clone_size: once
cdr3_aa: ASSPDTGGRGYGYT; v_call: TRBV18; j_call: TRBJ1-2; clone_size: NA
cdr3_aa: ASSLEGVFGYT; v_call: TRBV28; j_call: TRBJ1-2; clone_size: NA
cdr3_aa: ASGDRGPDTQY; v_call: TRBV7-2; j_call: TRBJ2-3; clone_size: NA
cdr3_aa: AWSVGEGNQPQH; v_call: TRBV30; j_call: TRBJ1-5; clone_size: NA
cdr3_aa: ASSLVGGGGAF; v_call: TRBV7-2; j_call: TRBJ1-1; clone_size: NA
cdr3_aa: ASSQGQGANTGELF; v_call: TRBV7-6; j_call: TRBJ2-2; clone_size: NA
cdr3_aa: ASRSPGLWETQY; v_call: TRBV28; j_call: TRBJ2-5; clone_size: NA